The clone carrying this TCR beta chain was picked up many times. This sample is drawn from a study of breast tumors, draining lymph nodes, adjacent tissues. Trimming left V 4 bases short and J 4 bases short, with 11 bases between. This CDR3 has 14 residues. Germline assignment: CDR1 SNHLY and CDR2 FYNNEI. Axillary draining lymph nodes of breast cancer patients supplied the node samples. TCRdb re-called the multiplex PCR reads with MiXCR, one entry per CDR3 protein. The sample consists of over 250,000 distinct CDR3 sequences, 30% to 35% of them appearing once. The chain has TRBV2 and TRBJ1-5; no definite D call. The sample consisted of axillary lymph node tissue. This sequence was found in a female donor with breast cancer. Some clones in this sample may be carry-over from other donors' samples. CDR3: CASSVVRRNQPQHF. The DNA of the CDR3 is TGTGCCAGCAGTGTGGTAAGGAGGAATCAGCCCCAGCATTTT.